This passage covers 27 T cell receptor beta chains from one sample sequenced in a study of neurological immune-mediated disorders. Each CDR3 protein is one row after TCRdb ran MiXCR on the 5' RACE reads. The table records under 50,000 distinct CDR3 sequences, roughly 14% of them present only once. Noted time point: longitudinal time-point 2. The specimen was PBMCs. The receptors derive from a male donor with HTLV-1-associated myelopathy (HAM/TSP).

This clonotype was found many times. The chain couples TRBV20-1 to TRBJ1-3; D is unresolved. The CDR3 spans 14 residues. Trimming pared 4 bases from V and 3 bases from J, leaving 13 bases between. The V gene's germline CDR1 is DFQATT and CDR2 SNEGSKA (reference sequence). The CDR3 region has the DNA TGCAGTGCTAAGGATAGACTCGTTGGAAACACCATATATTTT. This sequence encodes CSAKDRLVGNTIYF.

This clonotype was detected many times. The chain uses TRBV11-3 and TRBJ2-3; D is unresolved. V shed 5 bases and J shed 6 bases, with 6 bases lying between them. Germline V CDR1 and CDR2: SGHNT, YENEEA. This CDR3 spans 11 amino acids. CDR3 amino acids: CASSPPDTQYF. CDR3 nucleotides: TGTGCCAGCAGCCCCCCGGATACGCAGTATTTT. Combining the CDR3 with reference TRBV11-3 and TRBJ2-3 gives the whole variable domain EAGVVQSPRYKIIEKKQPVAFWCNPISGHNTLYWYLQNLGQGPELLIRYENEEAVDDSQLPKDRFSAERLKGVDSTLKIQPAELGDSAVYLCASSPPDTQYFGPGTRLTVL.

The V call is TRBV6-1, the J call TRBJ1-1; 7 bases are shared with TRBD1. Germline-derived CDR1 and CDR2 are MNHNS and SASEGT. The CDR3 extends over 14 amino acids. J gave up 1 base and V 11 bases, and 10 bases lay outside the gene matches. The CDR3 here is CASRDRFGNTEAFF. In DNA, the CDR3 is TGTGCCTCCCGGGACAGATTTGGGAACACTGAAGCTTTCTTT.

This clonotype appeared many times. This rearrangement joins TRBV12-3 or TRBV12-4 to TRBJ2-3; D might be TRBD1 (5 bases). Trimming removed 3 bases at V and 0 bases at J, with 7 bases between. CDR3 size: 14 residues. CDR3 region: CASSFRVSTDTQYF. In DNA form, the CDR3 reads TGTGCCAGCAGTTTCAGGGTTAGCACAGATACGCAGTATTTT.

This clonotype came up many times. As DNA, the CDR3 is TGTGCCAGCAGCCTCCGTCAGATGGGGGGGAGCACAGATACGCAGTATTTT. As protein: CASSLRQMGGSTDTQYF. The chain couples TRBV3-1 to TRBJ2-3; 7 bases map to TRBD2. Per the germline V gene, CDR1 is LGHDT and CDR2 is YNNKEL (reference sequence). The CDR3 has 17 amino acids. Unmatched junction bases numbered 10, after V lost 4 bases and J lost 0 bases.

This clonotype was seen many times. The chain employs TRBV20-1 and TRBJ1-2; tentatively, D is TRBD1 (6 bases). V was pared by 6 bases and J by 4 bases, with 18 bases between. CDR3 length equals 14 residues. The germline V gene encodes CDR1 DFQATT and CDR2 SNEGSKA (reference sequence). The CDR3 sequence: CSAQNRDPFYGYTF. The CDR3 region has the DNA TGCAGTGCCCAGAACAGGGACCCCTTCTATGGCTACACCTTC.

This clonotype occurred many times. This chain joins TRBV7-2 and TRBJ2-7; no definite D call. V was trimmed by 0 bases and J by 3 bases, leaving 6 bases between them. The germline V gene encodes CDR1 SGHTA and CDR2 FQGNSA. The CDR3 runs to 13 residues. The CDR3, as DNA: TGTGCCAGCAGCTTAGCGAAGAGCTACGAGCAGTACTTC. Protein product: CASSLAKSYEQYF.

There are many counts of this clonotype. The rearrangement uses TRBV5-1 and TRBJ2-1; 9 nucleotides line up with TRBD2. The CDR3 totals 14 residues. V trimming: 6 bases; J trimming: 9 bases; junction bases outside the gene matches: 10. CDR1 is SGHRS and CDR2 is YFSETQ in the germline V gene. CDR3 in amino acids: CASNVLAGPTEQFF. The DNA for the CDR3 is TGCGCCAGCAACGTACTAGCGGGTCCTACTGAGCAGTTCTTC.

Ten or more counts support this clonotype. This sequence joins TRBV14 and TRBJ1-1; no reliable D call. Trimming took off 5 bases at V and 6 bases at J, with 13 bases between the two ends. Germline CDR1 and CDR2: SGHDN and FVKESK. This CDR3 region has 13 residues. The CDR3, as DNA: TGTGCCAGCAGCTTCACCCCGGGCGCTGAAGCTTTCTTT. Protein product: CASSFTPGAEAFF.

This clonotype was counted at least ten times. The rearrangement uses TRBV14 and TRBJ1-4; 8 positions match TRBD1. CDR1 is SGHDN, CDR2 FVKESK, per germline. Trimming removed 4 bases from V and 8 bases from J; junction bases left unmatched: 3. The CDR3 extends over 13 amino acids. CDR3 nucleotides: TGTGCCAGCAGCCGTGGACAGGGAGAAAAACTGTTTTTT. It codes for CASSRGQGEKLFF.

This clonotype has ten or more counts. The chain is built from TRBV6-1 and TRBJ2-7; the match to TRBD1 covers 8 bases. The length of the CDR3 is 15 residues. V lost 3 bases and J lost 5; bases outside the gene matches: 9. The V gene's germline CDR1 is MNHNS and CDR2 SASEGT. In nucleotides, the CDR3 is TGTGCCAGCAGTGATCGGACAGGGTTGAACCACGAGCAGTACTTC. Protein: CASSDRTGLNHEQYF.

This clonotype was recorded at least ten times. This chain connects TRBV12-3 or TRBV12-4 to TRBJ1-2; D may be TRBD1 (6 bases). There are 15 residues in the CDR3. Trimming pared 4 bases from V and 4 bases from J, leaving 16 bases between. The CDR3 loop is CASSSLQGFGYGYTF. CDR3 DNA: TGTGCCAGCAGTTCTCTACAGGGATTTGGCTATGGCTACACCTTC.

This clonotype appeared many times. The chain recombines TRBV7-9 with TRBJ2-1; D might be TRBD1 or TRBD2, each matching 5 bases. V was shortened by 5 bases and J by 8 bases, with 19 bases between the two germline ends. Germline values: CDR1 SEHNR, CDR2 FQNEAQ (reference sequence). This CDR3 comprises 15 residues. CDR3 residues: CASSDGTPGIYEQFF. The CDR3 coding sequence is TGTGCCAGCAGCGACGGGACGCCGGGGATCTATGAGCAGTTCTTC.

This clonotype was observed at least ten times. The chain carries TRBV7-2 and TRBJ2-1, with TRBD2 matching over 9 bases. From germline, CDR1 is SGHTA and CDR2 FQGNSA. The CDR3 totals 16 residues. J lost 2 bases, V lost 5 bases, and 7 bases had no gene match. CDR3 amino acids: CASSTQRGATYNEQFF. CDR3 nucleotide sequence: TGTGCCAGCAGCACCCAGCGGGGGGCCACCTACAATGAGCAGTTCTTC.

This clonotype showed up many times. The gene calls are TRBV11-1 and TRBJ2-7; D possibly corresponds to TRBD1 (6 bases). Germline loops: CDR1 SGHAT, CDR2 FQDESV (reference sequence). The CDR3 extends over 14 amino acids. Trimming removed 8 bases at V and 0 bases at J, with 14 bases between. In nucleotides, the CDR3 is TGTGCCAGCTCACCCCGGGACAACTCCTACGAGCAGTACTTC. Protein product: CASSPRDNSYEQYF.

At least ten counts were recorded for this clonotype. The genes are TRBV5-5 and TRBJ1-5; D is ambiguous. Germline CDR1 is SGHKS and CDR2 is YYEKEE (reference sequence). This CDR3 region has 13 residues. Trimming removed 5 bases from V and 4 bases from J, with 10 bases in between. This CDR3 is CASSSWANQPQHF. CDR3 DNA: TGTGCCAGCAGTTCCTGGGCAAATCAGCCCCAGCATTTT.

This clonotype has ten or more counts. The chain recombines TRBV5-1 with TRBJ2-5; 7 positions match TRBD2. The ends lost 4 bases at V and 3 bases at J; junction bases unmatched: 6. Germline CDR1 and CDR2: SGHRS and YFSETQ. The CDR3 covers 14 residues. CDR3 in amino acids: CASSPTSDEETQYF. CDR3 DNA: TGCGCCAGCAGCCCCACTAGCGATGAAGAGACCCAGTACTTC.

This clonotype was seen at least ten times. CDR3: CASSLGQENSPLHF. The CDR3 DNA sequence: TGCGCCAGCAGCCTCGGACAGGAGAATTCACCCCTCCACTTT. The rearrangement links TRBV5-1 to TRBJ1-6; 7 positions match TRBD1. CDR3 length: 14 residues. The V gene end was trimmed by 4 bases and the J gene end by 7 bases; junction bases not matched to a gene: 5. Germline V CDR1 and CDR2: SGHRS, YFSETQ.

The sample holds many counts of this clonotype. The V call is TRBV20-1, the J call TRBJ1-2; 9 bases are a match to TRBD1. Unmatched junction bases numbered 4, after V lost 2 bases and J lost 3 bases. The CDR3 loop spans 14 amino acids. Germline V gene sequence: CDR1 DFQATT, CDR2 SNEGSKA (reference sequence). CDR3 in DNA: TGCAGTGCTAGACGGGGACAGGGAGACTATGGCTACACCTTC. Its protein is CSARRGQGDYGYTF.

This clonotype was seen ten or more times. This chain uses TRBV9 with TRBJ2-5; D gene ambiguous. The V gene's germline CDR1 is SGDLS and CDR2 YYNGEE. The CDR3 totals 14 residues. V shed 0 bases and J shed 5 bases, with 11 bases lying between them. CDR3 sequence reads: CASSVDGNLETQYF. DNA of the CDR3: TGTGCCAGCAGCGTAGATGGGAATTTGGAGACCCAGTACTTC.

As to this clonotype: Just one base apart from a much larger clone, this may be a read error. Here the CDR3 DNA reads TGTGCCAGCAGCTTCGACTCGGGGGGCAATCAGCCCCAGCCTTTT. Its translation is CASSFDSGGNQPQPF. This chain joins TRBV7-2 and TRBJ1-5; a possible D gene is TRBD1 (6 bases). CDR3 length: 15 amino acids. Germline V lookup: CDR1 SGHTA, CDR2 FQGNSA. Variable domain in full (rest from reference TRBV7-2 and TRBJ1-5): GAGVSQSPSNKVTEKGKDVELRCDPISGHTALYWYRQSLGQGLEFLIYFQGNSAPDKSGLPSDRFSAERTGGSVSTLTIQRTQQEDSAVYLCASSFDSGGNQPQPFGDGTRLSIL.

This clonotype came up many times. The V gene is TRBV20-1, the J gene TRBJ2-5; the D is unclear. The CDR3 loop spans 15 amino acids. Trimming removed 1 base at V and 4 bases at J, with 16 bases between. The germline V gene encodes CDR1 DFQATT and CDR2 SNEGSKA (reference sequence). DNA for the CDR3: TGCAGTGCTAGAGTCCTCGGGCCCGACTCAGAGACCCAGTACTTC. Amino acid sequence: CSARVLGPDSETQYF.

This clonotype appeared many times. J is TRBJ1-2 and V is TRBV20-1; D might be TRBD1 (6 bases). V gave up 5 bases and J gave up 5 bases, with 15 bases separating them. This CDR3 is built from 13 residues. Per germline, CDR1 DFQATT and CDR2 SNEGSKA (reference sequence). The CDR3 here is CSAGLDRLYGYTF. The DNA of the CDR3 is TGCAGTGCTGGCTTGGACAGATTATATGGCTACACCTTC.

This clonotype was counted at least ten times. The genes are TRBV20-1 and TRBJ2-5; D uncertain. The CDR3 has 12 residues. The ends were cut back, 6 bases at V and 2 bases at J, with 10 bases in the middle. Per germline, CDR1 DFQATT and CDR2 SNEGSKA (reference sequence). CDR3 DNA: TGCAGTGCAGGCAGCAGTCAAGAGACCCAGTACTTC. This encodes CSAGSSQETQYF.

The sample holds many counts of this clonotype. V is TRBV10-2 and J is TRBJ1-2; maybe TRBD1 (5 bases). The CDR3 contains 11 residues. The V and J ends lost 10 bases and 4 bases respectively, with 10 bases between them. Germline CDR1 is WSHSY and CDR2 is SAAADI. CDR3 DNA sequence: TGCGCCATCAAAGACAGCTATGGCTACACCTTC. Translated, it gives CAIKDSYGYTF.

This clonotype has at least ten counts. V gene TRBV5-1 combines with J gene TRBJ2-2, with D perhaps TRBD2 (6 bases). The CDR3 runs 17 residues. V lost 2 bases and J lost 4, with 18 bases in between. Germline assignment: CDR1 SGHRS and CDR2 YFSETQ. The CDR3 loop is CASSFFAGRGSTGELFF. The CDR3 DNA is TGCGCCAGCAGCTTTTTTGCGGGACGAGGGAGCACCGGGGAGCTGTTTTTT.

This clonotype has at least ten counts. The CDR3 spells CASSGQTGGMGWAFF. DNA for the CDR3: TGTGCCAGCAGTGGACAGACAGGGGGCATGGGATGGGCTTTCTTT. This chain links TRBV12-3 or TRBV12-4 with TRBJ1-1, with TRBD1 matching 10 bases. CDR3 length equals 15 residues. The J segment lost 11 bases and the V segment lost 5 bases, leaving 14 bases of the junction unmatched.